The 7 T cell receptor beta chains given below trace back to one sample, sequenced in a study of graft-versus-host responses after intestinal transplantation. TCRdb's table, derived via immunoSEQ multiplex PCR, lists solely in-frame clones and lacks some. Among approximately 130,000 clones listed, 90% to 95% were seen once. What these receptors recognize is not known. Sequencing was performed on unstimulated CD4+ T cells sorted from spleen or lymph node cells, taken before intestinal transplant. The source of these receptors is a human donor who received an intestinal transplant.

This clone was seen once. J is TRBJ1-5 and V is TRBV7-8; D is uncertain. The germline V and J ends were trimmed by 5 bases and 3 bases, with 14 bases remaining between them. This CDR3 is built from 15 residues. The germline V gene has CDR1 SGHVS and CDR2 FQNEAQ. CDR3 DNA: TGTGCCAGCAGCGAAAGGAGAACCTTCAATCAGCCCCAGCATTTT. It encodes CASSERRTFNQPQHF.

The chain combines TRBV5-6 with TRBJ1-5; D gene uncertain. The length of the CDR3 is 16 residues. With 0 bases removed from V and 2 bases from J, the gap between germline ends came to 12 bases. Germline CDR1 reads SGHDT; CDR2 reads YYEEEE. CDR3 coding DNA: TGTGCCAGCAGCTTGGGAGGGTCTTGGGGCAATCAGCCCCAGCATTTT. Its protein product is CASSLGGSWGNQPQHF.

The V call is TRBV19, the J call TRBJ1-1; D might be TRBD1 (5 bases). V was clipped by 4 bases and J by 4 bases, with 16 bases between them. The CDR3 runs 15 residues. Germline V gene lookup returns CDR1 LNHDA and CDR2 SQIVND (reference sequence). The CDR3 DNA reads TGTGCCAGTAGTAGACTGACAGCCCCGGGCACTGAAGCTTTCTTT. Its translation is CASSRLTAPGTEAFF.

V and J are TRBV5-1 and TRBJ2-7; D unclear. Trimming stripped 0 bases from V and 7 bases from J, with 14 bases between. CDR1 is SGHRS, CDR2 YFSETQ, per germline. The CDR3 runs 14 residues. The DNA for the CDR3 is TGCGCCAGCAGCTTGGGTATTCCCCGCGGAGAGCAGTACTTC. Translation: CASSLGIPRGEQYF. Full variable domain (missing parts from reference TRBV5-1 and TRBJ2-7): KAGVTQTPRYLIKTRGQQVTLSCSPISGHRSVSWYQQTPGQGLQFLFEYFSETQRNKGNFPGRFSGRQFSNSRSEMNVSTLELGDSALYLCASSLGIPRGEQYFGPGTRLTVT.

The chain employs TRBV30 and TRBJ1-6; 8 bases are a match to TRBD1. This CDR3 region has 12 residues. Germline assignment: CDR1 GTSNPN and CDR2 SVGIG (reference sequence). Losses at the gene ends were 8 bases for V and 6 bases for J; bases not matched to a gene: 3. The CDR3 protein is CAMDRVNSPLHF. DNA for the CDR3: TGTGCCATGGACAGGGTTAATTCACCCCTCCACTTT.

The CDR3 here is CASSLGLQGTGANVLTF. The DNA for the CDR3 is TGTGCCAGCAGCTTAGGACTACAGGGGACTGGGGCCAACGTCCTGACTTTC. The chain recombines TRBV7-9 with TRBJ2-6; 7 nucleotides agree with TRBD1. The CDR3 runs 17 residues. Germline CDR1 reads SEHNR; CDR2 reads FQNEAQ (reference sequence). V was pared by 1 base and J by 2 bases, with 5 bases of the junction left unmatched.

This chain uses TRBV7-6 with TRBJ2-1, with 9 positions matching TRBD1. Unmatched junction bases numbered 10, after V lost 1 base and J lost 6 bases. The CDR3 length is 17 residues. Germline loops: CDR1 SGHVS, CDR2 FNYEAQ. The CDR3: CASSLGLGTGPSNEQFF. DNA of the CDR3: TGTGCCAGCAGCTTAGGTTTAGGGACAGGGCCTAGCAATGAGCAGTTCTTC.